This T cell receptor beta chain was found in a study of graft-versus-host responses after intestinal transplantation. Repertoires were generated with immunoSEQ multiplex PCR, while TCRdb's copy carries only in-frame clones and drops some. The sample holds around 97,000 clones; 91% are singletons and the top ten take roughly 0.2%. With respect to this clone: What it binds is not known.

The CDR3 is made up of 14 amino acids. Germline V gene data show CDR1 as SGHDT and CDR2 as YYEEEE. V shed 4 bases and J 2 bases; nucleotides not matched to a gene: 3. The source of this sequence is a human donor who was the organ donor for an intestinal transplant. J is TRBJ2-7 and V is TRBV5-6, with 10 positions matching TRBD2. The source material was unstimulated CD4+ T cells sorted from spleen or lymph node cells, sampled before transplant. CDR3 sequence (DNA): TGTGCCAGCAGCATCGGACTAGCGGCCTACGAGCAGTACTTC. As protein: CASSIGLAAYEQYF.